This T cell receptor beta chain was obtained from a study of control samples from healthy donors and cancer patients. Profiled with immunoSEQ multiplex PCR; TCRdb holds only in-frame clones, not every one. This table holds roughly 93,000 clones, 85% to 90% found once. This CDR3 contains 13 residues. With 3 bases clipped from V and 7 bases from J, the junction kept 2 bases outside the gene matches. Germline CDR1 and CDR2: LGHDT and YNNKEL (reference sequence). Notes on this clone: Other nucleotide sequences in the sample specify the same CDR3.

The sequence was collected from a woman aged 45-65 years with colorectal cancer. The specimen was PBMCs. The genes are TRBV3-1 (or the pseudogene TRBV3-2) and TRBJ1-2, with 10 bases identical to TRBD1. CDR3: CASSQGQGSGYTF. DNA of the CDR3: TGTGCCAGCAGCCAGGGACAGGGGTCTGGCTACACCTTC.